This entry lists 19 T cell receptor beta chains sequenced from one sample in a study of cytomegalovirus exposure and HLA in healthy donors. The PCR ran on 60 Vbeta and 13 Jbeta primers. Clones were read by immunoSEQ multiplex PCR, and TCRdb kept only the in-frame ones, dropping some. The table records roughly 150,000 clones, approximately 84% of them present only once. Sequencing input: PBMCs. The receptors originated from a man under 40 in good health and CMV-seropositive.

The count of this clone is one. Other DNA sequences in the same sample also yield this CDR3. This chain links TRBV9 with TRBJ2-6; 8 nucleotides match TRBD1. V was pared by 4 bases and J by 0 bases, with 9 bases of the junction left unmatched. Germline V lookup: CDR1 SGDLS, CDR2 YYNGEE. The CDR3 is made up of 18 amino acids. In DNA form, the CDR3 reads TGTGCCAGCAGCCCGAGGGGGACAGGCAGCTCTGGGGCCAACGTCCTGACTTTC. Encoded protein: CASSPRGTGSSGANVLTF.

The chain joins TRBV9 to TRBJ2-1; 9 positions agree with TRBD2. CDR3 size: 15 residues. V shed 3 bases, J shed 7 bases, and the junction held 8 bases outside the gene matches. From germline, CDR1 is SGDLS and CDR2 YYNGEE. This CDR3 reads CASSASGTRLNEQFF. CDR3 nucleotide sequence: TGTGCCAGCAGCGCTAGCGGGACTCGATTAAATGAGCAGTTCTTC.

V gene TRBV29-1 combines with J gene TRBJ2-3; 11 bases map to TRBD2. The CDR3 totals 14 residues. Germline CDR1 and CDR2: SQVTM and ANQGSEA. V lost 7 bases to trimming and J lost 5 bases; unmatched junction nucleotides: 8. DNA of the CDR3: TGCAGCGCAGGCTGGCTAGCGGGAGGAGATACGCAGTATTTT. This translates into CSAGWLAGGDTQYF.

V gene TRBV4-3 combines with J gene TRBJ2-7; TRBD2 agrees at 8 bases. The J segment lost 4 bases and the V segment lost 0 bases, leaving 2 bases of the junction unmatched. This CDR3 contains 14 residues. The germline gives CDR1 LGHNA, CDR2 YSLEER. CDR3 sequence reads: CASSQDTSGYEQYF. In nucleotides, the CDR3 is TGCGCCAGCAGCCAAGATACTAGCGGTTACGAGCAGTACTTC.

The rearrangement uses TRBV10-3 and TRBJ2-7; 7 bases align to TRBD1. This CDR3 spans 15 amino acids. V gave up 6 bases and J gave up 5 bases; unmatched junction bases: 13. Germline V gives CDR1 ENHRY, CDR2 SYGVKD. The CDR3 is CAISPQGKSMNEQYF. CDR3 in DNA: TGTGCCATCAGCCCACAGGGGAAAAGTATGAACGAGCAGTACTTC.

The CDR3 DNA is TGTGCCAGCAGCTCACGTCTTACTAGGGGGCCCTACAATGAGCAGTTCTTC. Amino acids: CASSSRLTRGPYNEQFF. This sequence joins TRBV5-8 and TRBJ2-1, with 7 bases fitting TRBD1. This CDR3 has 17 amino acids. Unmatched junction bases numbered 11, after V lost 3 bases and J lost 2 bases. CDR1 is SGHTS, CDR2 YDEGEE, per germline.

This rearrangement joins TRBV13 to TRBJ2-5; TRBD1 is a possible D gene (5 bases). The J call may not be correct, given that the DNA end is closer to TRBJ2-7. Germline values: CDR1 PRHDT, CDR2 FYEKMQ (reference sequence). The CDR3 is 14 residues long. Here the CDR3 DNA reads TGTGCCAGCAGCCCTGGACACAGCTCCTACGAGCAGTACTTC. Its protein is CASSPGHSSYEQYF.

The chain is built from TRBV4-3 and TRBJ1-5, with 7 bases aligning to TRBD1. The germline V gene encodes CDR1 LGHNA and CDR2 YSLEER. This CDR3 is 16 amino acids long. The V gene end was trimmed by 0 bases and the J gene end by 3 bases; junction bases not matched to a gene: 5. Written as DNA, the CDR3 is TGCGCCAGCAGCCAAGATAGGGGGCACTTCAATCAGCCCCAGCATTTT. Amino acids: CASSQDRGHFNQPQHF.

The chain carries TRBV5-1 and TRBJ1-6; 8 bases align to TRBD1. The germline V gene encodes CDR1 SGHRS and CDR2 YFSETQ. The CDR3 spans 14 residues. Unmatched junction bases numbered 2, after V lost 2 bases and J lost 7 bases. This CDR3 is CASSLGQGNSPLHF. CDR3 nucleotide sequence: TGCGCCAGCAGCTTAGGACAGGGAAATTCACCCCTCCACTTT.

The V and J genes are TRBV6-5 and TRBJ2-7; D gene unclear. Germline CDR1 MNHEY, CDR2 SVGAGI. This CDR3 has 15 amino acids. Trimming cost V 0 bases and J 0 bases, with 9 bases left between them. The CDR3 is CASSYSVHNSYEQYF. The CDR3 bases are TGTGCCAGCAGTTACTCGGTCCACAACTCCTACGAGCAGTACTTC.

The rearrangement joins TRBV2 to TRBJ2-7; the D is unclear. CDR3 length: 15 residues. V gave up 0 bases and J gave up 0 bases, with 9 bases separating them. Germline values: CDR1 SNHLY, CDR2 FYNNEI. In DNA form, the CDR3 reads TGTGCCAGCAGTGAAGCGCGGCGATTCTCCTACGAGCAGTACTTC. It is translated as CASSEARRFSYEQYF.

This rearrangement joins TRBV6-5 to TRBJ2-5; 8 nucleotides match TRBD1. The germline gives CDR1 MNHEY, CDR2 SVGAGI. Losses at the gene ends were 7 bases for V and 1 base for J; bases not matched to a gene: 5. This CDR3 comprises 14 residues. CDR3 sequence: CASNPQGVQETQYF. The DNA of the CDR3 is TGTGCCAGCAACCCACAGGGGGTCCAAGAGACCCAGTACTTC.

The chain carries TRBV2 and TRBJ1-5, with D unclear. The germline V gene encodes CDR1 SNHLY and CDR2 FYNNEI. This CDR3 region has 17 residues. The V and J ends lost 2 bases and 0 bases respectively, with 14 bases between them. CDR3 sequence (DNA): TGTGCCAGCAGTGAATCCCCCCGAGGCTATAGCAATCAGCCCCAGCATTTT. Translating it yields CASSESPRGYSNQPQHF.

This clone was observed a single time. The chain couples TRBV7-8 to TRBJ1-2, with a tentative D call TRBD1 (6 bases). The CDR3 is 14 amino acids. V lost 4 bases and J lost 4, with 13 bases in between. Germline CDR1 reads SGHVS; CDR2 reads FQNEAQ. CDR3 amino acids: CASSSEGGLYGYTF. The CDR3 nucleotides read TGTGCCAGCAGCTCAGAGGGGGGGCTCTATGGCTACACCTTC.

The chain is built from TRBV15 and TRBJ2-3, with TRBD2 identical over 12 bases. This CDR3 region has 15 residues. Germline V gene data show CDR1 as LNHNV and CDR2 as YYDKDF (reference sequence). With V trimmed by 3 bases and J by 4 bases, 2 bases remained unmatched. The CDR3 DNA sequence: TGTGCCACCAGCAGGACTAGCGGGAGCGCAGATACGCAGTATTTT. Translated: CATSRTSGSADTQYF.

V is TRBV4-2 and J is TRBJ2-1, with 7 bases fitting TRBD2. The germline CDR1 and CDR2 sequences are LGHNA and YNFKEQ. J gave up 0 bases and V 5 bases, and 7 bases lay outside the gene matches. The CDR3 has 16 residues. CDR3 residues: CASSYIAGSSYNEQFF. The CDR3, as DNA: TGTGCCAGCAGCTATATAGCGGGCAGCTCCTACAATGAGCAGTTCTTC.

The table lists this clone with a few counts. The rearrangement uses TRBV4-2 and TRBJ1-1; possibly TRBD1 for D (5 bases). CDR1 and CDR2 (germline): LGHNA, YNFKEQ. Deletions cut 0 bases from V and 8 bases from J, with 13 bases between. There are 14 residues in the CDR3. The CDR3 protein is CASSQDRGDWEAFF. CDR3 nucleotide sequence: TGTGCCAGCAGCCAAGATCGGGGGGATTGGGAAGCTTTCTTT.

The chain combines TRBV7-2 with TRBJ2-5; 16 bases line up with TRBD2. The V gene end was trimmed by 1 base and the J gene end by 4 bases; junction bases not matched to a gene: 6. CDR1 is SGHTA, CDR2 FQGNSA, per germline. The CDR3 consists of 18 residues. The CDR3 is CASSLVGTSGRAGETQYF. In DNA form, the CDR3 reads TGTGCCAGCAGCTTAGTGGGGACTAGCGGGAGGGCCGGAGAGACCCAGTACTTC. Full variable domain (outside the CDR3, taken from reference TRBV7-2 and TRBJ2-5): GAGVSQSPSNKVTEKGKDVELRCDPISGHTALYWYRQSLGQGLEFLIYFQGNSAPDKSGLPSDRFSAERTGGSVSTLTIQRTQQEDSAVYLCASSLVGTSGRAGETQYFGPGTRLLVL.

The CDR3: CATSRDGRGGETQYF. In nucleotides, the CDR3 is TGTGCCACCAGCAGAGATGGCCGGGGTGGAGAGACCCAGTACTTC. The J gene is TRBJ2-5, the V gene TRBV15; D perhaps matches TRBD2 (5 bases). Germline lookup yields CDR1 LNHNV and CDR2 YYDKDF (reference sequence). The CDR3 is made up of 15 amino acids. V was trimmed by 0 bases and J by 4 bases, leaving 12 bases between them.